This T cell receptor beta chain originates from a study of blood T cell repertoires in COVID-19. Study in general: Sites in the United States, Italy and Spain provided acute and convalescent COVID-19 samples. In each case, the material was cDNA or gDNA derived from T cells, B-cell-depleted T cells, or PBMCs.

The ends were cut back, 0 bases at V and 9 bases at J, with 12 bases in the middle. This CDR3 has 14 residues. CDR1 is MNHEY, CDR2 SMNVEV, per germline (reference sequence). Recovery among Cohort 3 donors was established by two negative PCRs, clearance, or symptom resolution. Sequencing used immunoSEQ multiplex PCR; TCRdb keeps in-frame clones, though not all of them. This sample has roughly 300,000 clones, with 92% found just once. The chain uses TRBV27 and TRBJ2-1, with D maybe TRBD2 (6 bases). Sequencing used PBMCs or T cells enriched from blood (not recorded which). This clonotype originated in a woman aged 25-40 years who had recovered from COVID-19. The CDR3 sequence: CASSLSLALGEQFF. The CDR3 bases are TGTGCCAGCAGTTTATCTCTAGCGTTGGGTGAGCAGTTCTTC.